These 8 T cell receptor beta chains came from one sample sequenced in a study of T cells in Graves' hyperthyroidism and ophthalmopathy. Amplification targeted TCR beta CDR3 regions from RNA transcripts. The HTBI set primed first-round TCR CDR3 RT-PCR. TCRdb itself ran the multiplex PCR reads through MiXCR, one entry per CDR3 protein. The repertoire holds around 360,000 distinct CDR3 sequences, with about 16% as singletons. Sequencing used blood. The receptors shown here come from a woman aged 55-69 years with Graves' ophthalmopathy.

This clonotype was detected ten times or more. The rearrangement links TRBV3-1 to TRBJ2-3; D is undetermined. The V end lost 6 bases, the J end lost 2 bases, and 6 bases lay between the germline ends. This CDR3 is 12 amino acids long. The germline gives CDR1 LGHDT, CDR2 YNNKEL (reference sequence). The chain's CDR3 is CASRGNTDTQYF. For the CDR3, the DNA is TGTGCCAGCAGGGGAAACACAGATACGCAGTATTTT.

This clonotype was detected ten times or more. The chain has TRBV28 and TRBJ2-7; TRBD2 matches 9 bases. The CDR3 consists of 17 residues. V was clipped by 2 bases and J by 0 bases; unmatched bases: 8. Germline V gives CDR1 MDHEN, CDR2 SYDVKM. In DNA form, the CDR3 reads TGTGCCAGCAGTTTACTAGCGGGATCCCATCCCTCCTACGAGCAGTACTTC. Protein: CASSLLAGSHPSYEQYF.

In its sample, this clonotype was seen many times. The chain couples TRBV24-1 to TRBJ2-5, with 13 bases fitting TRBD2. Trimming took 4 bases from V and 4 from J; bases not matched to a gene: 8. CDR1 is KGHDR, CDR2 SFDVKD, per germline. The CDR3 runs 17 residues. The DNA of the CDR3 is TGTGCCACCAGTGACCCGGGACTAGCGGGATCACTAGAGACCCAGTACTTC. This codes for CATSDPGLAGSLETQYF.

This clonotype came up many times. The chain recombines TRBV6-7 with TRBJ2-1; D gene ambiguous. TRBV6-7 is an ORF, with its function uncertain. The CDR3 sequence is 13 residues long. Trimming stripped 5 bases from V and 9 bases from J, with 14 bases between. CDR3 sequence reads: CASSPSRMPEQFF. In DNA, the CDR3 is TGTGCCAGCAGTCCCTCCAGGATGCCTGAGCAGTTCTTC.

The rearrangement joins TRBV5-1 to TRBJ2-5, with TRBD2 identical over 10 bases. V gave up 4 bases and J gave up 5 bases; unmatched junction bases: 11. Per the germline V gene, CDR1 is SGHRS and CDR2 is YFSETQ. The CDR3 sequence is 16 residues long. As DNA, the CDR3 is TGCGCCAGCAGCCGATCTAGCGGGAGCGGAGAGGAGACCCAGTACTTC. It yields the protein CASSRSSGSGEETQYF.

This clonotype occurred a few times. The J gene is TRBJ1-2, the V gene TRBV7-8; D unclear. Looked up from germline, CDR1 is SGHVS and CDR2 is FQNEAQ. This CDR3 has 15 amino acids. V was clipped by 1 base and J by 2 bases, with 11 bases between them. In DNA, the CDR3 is TGTGCCAGCAGCTTAGAGGCCAGGAACAACTATGGCTACACCTTC. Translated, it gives CASSLEARNNYGYTF.

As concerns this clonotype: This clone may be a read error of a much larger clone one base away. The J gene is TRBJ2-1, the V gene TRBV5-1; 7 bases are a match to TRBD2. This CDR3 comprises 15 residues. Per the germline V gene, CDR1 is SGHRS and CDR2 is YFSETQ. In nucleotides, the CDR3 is TGCGCCAGCAGCACCAGCGGGACCTCCTGCAATGAGCAGTTCTTC. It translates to CASSTSGTSCNEQFF.

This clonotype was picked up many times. CDR3 loop: CASSPGAAETQYF. The CDR3 coding sequence is TGTGCCAGCTCACCAGGGGCAGCAGAGACCCAGTACTTC. The genes are TRBV18 and TRBJ2-5; D might be TRBD1 (5 bases). V gave up 2 bases and J gave up 4 bases, with 8 bases separating them. The CDR3 consists of 13 residues. Germline CDR1 KGHSH, CDR2 LQKENI.